The 14 T cell receptor beta chains below were found in one sample sequenced in a study of blood T cell repertoires in COVID-19. TCRdb's table, derived via immunoSEQ multiplex PCR, lists solely in-frame clones and lacks some. In the table there are 95,000 to 150,000 clones, 82% of which are singletons. The sequencing input was peripheral blood. The receptors come from a woman in her seventies with acute or convalescent COVID-19.

The chain recombines TRBV6-5 with TRBJ2-7, with D perhaps matching TRBD2 (5 bases). Germline CDR1 is MNHEY and CDR2 is SVGAGI. CDR3 size: 14 residues. V was shortened by 5 bases and J by 4 bases, with 15 bases between the two germline ends. The CDR3 DNA is TGTGCCAGCAGTCTAGGGAGCGGTAGGTACGAGCAGTACTTC. Its protein product is CASSLGSGRYEQYF.

The chain recombines TRBV6-2 or TRBV6-3 with TRBJ2-4; 7 bases match TRBD1. CDR3 length: 16 residues. Trimming cost V 6 bases and J 7 bases; bases outside gene matches: 15. Germline CDR1 and CDR2: MNHEY and SVGEGT. CDR3 amino acids: CASSPATGAHPNIQYF. In nucleotides, the CDR3 is TGTGCCAGCAGCCCTGCTACAGGGGCGCATCCGAACATTCAGTACTTC.

The rearrangement uses TRBV3-1 (or the pseudogene TRBV3-2) and TRBJ2-3; TRBD2 aligns across 10 bases. The CDR3 contains 15 residues. Trimming cost V 4 bases and J 2 bases; bases outside gene matches: 3. The germline CDR1 and CDR2 sequences are LGHDT and YNNKEL (reference sequence). The CDR3 bases are TGTGCCAGCAGCCTCACTAGCGGGACCACAGATACGCAGTATTTT. Translating gives CASSLTSGTTDTQYF.

The rearrangement uses TRBV20-1 and TRBJ1-3; unclear D gene. This CDR3 comprises 11 residues. Germline V gene sequence: CDR1 DFQATT, CDR2 SNEGSKA (reference sequence). Written as DNA, the CDR3 is TGCAGGGTCAGCGCTGGAAACACCATATATTTT. Protein: CRVSAGNTIYF.

The CDR3 nucleotides read TGTGCCAGCAGCGTAGATGGGGGGGCGCAGGGCTACACCTTC. Protein product: CASSVDGGAQGYTF. The chain links TRBV9 to TRBJ1-2; possible D gene TRBD1, 6 bases. Germline V CDR1 and CDR2: SGDLS, YYNGEE. The CDR3 has 14 amino acids. V gave up 0 bases and J gave up 8 bases, with 14 bases separating them.

This clone was seen only a few times. V and J are TRBV6-4 and TRBJ1-2, with 7 bases matching TRBD1. From germline, CDR1 is MRHNA and CDR2 SNTAGT. V was clipped by 0 bases and J by 8 bases; unmatched bases: 12. This CDR3 contains 16 residues. The CDR3 DNA is TGTGCCAGCAGTGACTCCGAACAGGGGCCGACCGGCGGCTACACCTTC. Protein product: CASSDSEQGPTGGYTF.

The rearrangement joins TRBV29-1 to TRBJ1-5, with a weak D call TRBD1 (6 bases). The V gene's germline CDR1 is SQVTM and CDR2 ANQGSEA. Trimming removed 4 bases from V and 0 bases from J, with 13 bases in between. The CDR3 is 15 amino acids. CDR3 in DNA: TGCAGCGTTGCGGACAGCGCTAATAGCAATCAGCCCCAGCATTTT. Its protein is CSVADSANSNQPQHF.

The chain employs TRBV2 and TRBJ1-2; 12 bases match TRBD1. Germline CDR1 and CDR2: SNHLY and FYNNEI. After removal of 8 bases from V and 3 bases from J, the junction contained 1 base not matched to a gene. The CDR3 spans 13 residues. The CDR3 is CASGTGGDYGYTF. The CDR3 DNA follows: TGTGCCAGCGGGACAGGGGGCGACTATGGCTACACCTTC. The whole variable domain, filled in from reference TRBV2 and TRBJ1-2, reads EPEVTQTPSHQVTQMGQEVILRCVPISNHLYFYWYRQILGQKVEFLVSFYNNEISEKSEIFDDQFSVERPDGSNFTLKIRSTKLEDSAMYFCASGTGGDYGYTFGSGTRLTVV.

The J gene is TRBJ1-2, the V gene TRBV5-4, with TRBD1 identical over 11 bases. V shed 4 bases, J shed 6 bases, and the junction held 8 bases outside the gene matches. The CDR3 runs 15 residues. The V gene's germline CDR1 is SGHNT and CDR2 YYREEE (reference sequence). In DNA, the CDR3 is TGTGCCAGCAGCCTTCGGACAGGGGGCTTTGATGGCTACACCTTC. It encodes CASSLRTGGFDGYTF.

This chain connects TRBV19 to TRBJ1-1; 9 nucleotides match TRBD1. The CDR3 is 14 residues long. Germline CDR1 LNHDA, CDR2 SQIVND (reference sequence). Losses at the gene ends were 10 bases for V and 8 bases for J; bases not matched to a gene: 14. The chain's CDR3 is CATTKGQGYGEAFF. In DNA, the CDR3 is TGTGCCACAACAAAGGGACAGGGATATGGGGAAGCTTTCTTT. The complete variable domain, with remaining parts taken from reference TRBV19 and TRBJ1-1, reads DGGITQSPKYLFRKEGQNVTLSCEQNLNHDAMYWYRQDPGQGLRLIYYSQIVNDFQKGDIAEGYSVSREKKESFPLTVTSAQKNPTAFYLCATTKGQGYGEAFFGQGTRLTVV.

The genes are TRBV29-1 and TRBJ2-3; 8 bases fit TRBD2. Germline CDR1 is SQVTM and CDR2 is ANQGSEA. This CDR3 region has 15 residues. Trimming cost V 2 bases and J 1 base; bases outside gene matches: 5. CDR3 nucleotide sequence: TGCAGCGTTGAATTGGCGGGGGGTGGCACAGATACGCAGTATTTT. Translating it yields CSVELAGGGTDTQYF.

This clone was seen just once. V gene TRBV14 combines with J gene TRBJ1-2; D perhaps matches TRBD1 (6 bases). The CDR3 runs 14 residues. Germline assignment: CDR1 SGHDN and CDR2 FVKESK. The V gene lost 1 base and the J gene lost 7 bases, with 13 bases spanning the gap. The CDR3 bases are TGTGCCAGCAGCCAAGTCACAACAGGGAGTGGCTACACCTTC. Amino acid sequence: CASSQVTTGSGYTF.

The chain recombines TRBV4-3 with TRBJ1-2, with D possibly TRBD1 on 6 matching bases. Germline CDR1 reads LGHNA; CDR2 reads YSLEER. V lost 0 bases and J 2 bases, leaving 19 bases between the germline ends. The CDR3 contains 18 residues. The CDR3 loop is CASSQDLAGDTSNYGYTF. In DNA, the CDR3 is TGCGCCAGCAGCCAAGATCTTGCAGGGGACACTTCGAACTATGGCTACACCTTC.

The rearrangement uses TRBV5-4 and TRBJ2-1, with TRBD2 identical over 15 bases. The V and J ends lost 3 bases and 9 bases, in that order; junction bases with no gene match: 7. CDR3 size: 16 residues. Germline V lookup: CDR1 SGHNT, CDR2 YYREEE (reference sequence). DNA of the CDR3: TGTGCCAGCAGCTCTCCTGGACTAGCGGGGGGGCGTGAGCAGTTCTTC. It yields the protein CASSSPGLAGGREQFF.